This TCR beta chain was identified in a study of cytomegalovirus exposure and HLA in healthy donors. A single count supports this clone. The antigen is undetermined. Researchers ran the PCR with 60 Vbeta and 13 Jbeta primers. The repertoire was sequenced with immunoSEQ multiplex PCR; TCRdb's copy has only in-frame clones and lacks some. The table shows 90,000 to 110,000 clones, with less than 85% occurring only once. The J segment lost 1 base and the V segment lost 5 bases, leaving 11 bases of the junction unmatched. From germline, CDR1 is SGHVS and CDR2 FQNEAQ. The CDR3 spans 17 residues. Regarding the study as a whole: Presence/absence analyses supposed approximately even sequencing depth among donors.

The source material was PBMCs. V gene TRBV7-8 combines with J gene TRBJ2-3; TRBD2 matches at 8 bases. The source is a man aged 35-49 years in good health and CMV-seropositive. CDR3 in amino acids: CASSLPRETSGTDTQYF. CDR3 sequence (DNA): TGTGCCAGCAGCCTCCCTCGCGAGACTAGCGGCACAGATACGCAGTATTTT.